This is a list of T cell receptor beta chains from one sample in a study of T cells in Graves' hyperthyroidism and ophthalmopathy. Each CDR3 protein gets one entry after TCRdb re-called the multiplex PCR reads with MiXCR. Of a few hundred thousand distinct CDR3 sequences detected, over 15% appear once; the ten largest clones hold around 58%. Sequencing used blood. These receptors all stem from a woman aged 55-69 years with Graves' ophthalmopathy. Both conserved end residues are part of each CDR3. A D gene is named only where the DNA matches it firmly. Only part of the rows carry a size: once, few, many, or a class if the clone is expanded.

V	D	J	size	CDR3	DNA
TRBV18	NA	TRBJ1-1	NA	CASSFTGTGNTEAFF	TGTGCCAGCTCATTTACCGGGACTGGGAACACTGAAGCTTTCTTT
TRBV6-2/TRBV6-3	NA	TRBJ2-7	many	CASSYRTTYEQYF	TGTGCCAGCAGTTACCGGACAACCTACGAGCAGTACTTC
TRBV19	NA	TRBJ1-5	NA	CASSISPTGVRDQPQHF	TGTGCCAGTAGTATTTCTCCCACAGGCGTACGAGATCAGCCCCAGCATTTT
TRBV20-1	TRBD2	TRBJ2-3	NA	CSARVAGERTQYF	TGCAGTGCTAGGGTGGCGGGAGAACGTACGCAGTATTTT
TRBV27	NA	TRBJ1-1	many	CASSPGAGHLEAFF	TGTGCCAGCAGTCCAGGGGCGGGACATCTTGAAGCTTTCTTT
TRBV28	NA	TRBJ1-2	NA	CASSLGSRGGYTF	TGTGCCAGCAGCCTCGGGTCTCGAGGGGGCTACACCTTC
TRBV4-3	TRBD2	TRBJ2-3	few	CASSPRAGVTDTQYF	TGCGCCAGCAGCCCCAGAGCGGGAGTGACAGATACGCAGTATTTT
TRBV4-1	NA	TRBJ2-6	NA	CASSQVFPRVSGANVLTF	TGCGCCAGCAGCCAAGTTTTCCCGCGGGTCTCTGGGGCCAACGTCCTGACTTTC
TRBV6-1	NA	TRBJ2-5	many	CASSDWQQETQYF	TGTGCCAGCAGTGATTGGCAGCAAGAGACCCAGTACTTC
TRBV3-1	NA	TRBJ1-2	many	CASSQLSGDGYTF	TGTGCCAGCAGCCAACTTAGTGGGGATGGCTACACCTTC
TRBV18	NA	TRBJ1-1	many	CASSPTTGDTEAFF	TGTGCCAGCTCACCGACGACAGGTGACACTGAAGCTTTCTTT
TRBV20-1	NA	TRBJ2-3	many	CSARTGGEFTDTQYF	TGCAGTGCTAGAACTGGCGGGGAGTTCACAGATACGCAGTATTTT
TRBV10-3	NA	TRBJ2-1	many	CAISPAGGDEQFF	TGTGCCATCAGTCCAGCGGGCGGCGATGAGCAGTTCTTC
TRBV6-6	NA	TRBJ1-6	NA	CASSYSGRTNSPLHF	TGTGCCAGCAGTTACTCGGGACGGACTAATTCACCCCTCCACTTT
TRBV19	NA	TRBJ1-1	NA	CASSFMGPLNTEAFF	TGTGCCAGTAGTTTTATGGGACCTTTGAACACTGAAGCTTTCTTT
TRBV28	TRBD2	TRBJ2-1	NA	CASSGTSGFREQFF	TGTGCCAGCAGTGGGACTAGCGGCTTCCGGGAGCAGTTCTTC
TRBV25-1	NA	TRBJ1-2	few	CASRSDRNYGYTF	TGTGCCAGCAGGTCGGACCGGAACTATGGCTACACCTTC
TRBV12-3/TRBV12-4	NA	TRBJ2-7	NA	CASRGGTSGTGGDEQYF	TGTGCCAGCAGGGGTGGGACTAGCGGGACAGGGGGCGACGAGCAGTACTTC
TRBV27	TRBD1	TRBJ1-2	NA	CASSFRTGGVGYTF	TGTGCCAGCAGTTTTAGGACAGGGGGCGTTGGCTACACCTTC
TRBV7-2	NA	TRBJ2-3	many	CASSGQKPRPSTDTQYF	TGTGCCAGCTCAGGACAGAAACCTCGTCCTAGCACAGATACGCAGTATTTT
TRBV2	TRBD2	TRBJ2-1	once	CASSETSGRASYNEQFF	TGTGCCAGCAGCGAGACTAGCGGGAGGGCCTCTTATAATGAGCAGTTCTTC
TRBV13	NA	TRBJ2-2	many	CASSLGLLASNTGELFF	TGTGCCAGCAGCTTAGGCCTTCTAGCGTCGAACACCGGGGAGCTGTTTTTT
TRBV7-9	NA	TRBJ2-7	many	CASSLGIPGRYEQYF	TGTGCCAGCAGCTTAGGGATTCCGGGGAGGTACGAGCAGTACTTC
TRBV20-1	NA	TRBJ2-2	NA	CSARAPQGRSPGELFF	TGCAGTGCTAGAGCCCCTCAGGGACGATCCCCCGGGGAGCTGTTTTTT
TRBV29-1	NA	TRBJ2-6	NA	CSAGDRSSGANVLTF	TGCAGCGCCGGTGACAGGAGCTCTGGGGCCAACGTCCTGACTTTC
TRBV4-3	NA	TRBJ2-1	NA	CASSLGSRGNNEQFF	TGCGCCAGCAGCCTCGGATCTAGGGGGAACAATGAGCAGTTCTTC
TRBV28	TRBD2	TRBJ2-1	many	CASSTRTSGLPNEQFF	TGTGCCAGCAGTACCAGGACTAGCGGGCTTCCCAATGAGCAGTTCTTC
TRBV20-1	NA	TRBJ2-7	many	CSARDNNEQYF	TGCAGTGCTAGAGATAATAACGAGCAGTACTTC
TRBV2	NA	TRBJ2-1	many	CASRGGEPEQFF	TGTGCCAGCAGAGGGGGGGAGCCTGAGCAGTTCTTC
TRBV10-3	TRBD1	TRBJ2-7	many	CAISEDRGLHEQYF	TGTGCCATCAGTGAGGACAGGGGGTTGCACGAGCAGTACTTC
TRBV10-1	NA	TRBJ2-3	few	CASYPFRADTQYF	TGCGCCAGCTACCCTTTTCGCGCAGATACGCAGTATTTT
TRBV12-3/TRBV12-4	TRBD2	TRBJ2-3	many	CASSFQAGEPTDTQYF	TGTGCCAGCAGTTTCCAAGCGGGGGAACCCACAGATACGCAGTATTTT
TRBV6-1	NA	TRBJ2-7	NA	CASGSGAGYGEQYF	TGTGCCAGCGGCTCCGGGGCAGGGTATGGCGAGCAGTACTTC
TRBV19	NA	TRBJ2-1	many	CASRGTRNEQFF	TGTGCCAGTAGGGGGACTCGCAATGAGCAGTTCTTC
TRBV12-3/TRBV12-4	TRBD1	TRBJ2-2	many	CASTQGVNTGELFF	TGTGCCAGCACCCAGGGGGTAAACACCGGGGAGCTGTTTTTT
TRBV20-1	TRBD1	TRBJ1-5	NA	CSLTPGTGGLGEPQHF	TGCAGTTTAACCCCCGGGACAGGGGGGCTTGGCGAGCCCCAGCATTTT
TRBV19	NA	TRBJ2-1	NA	CASSIDSGTYEFF	TGTGCCAGTAGTATCGACTCCGGGACGTACGAGTTCTTC
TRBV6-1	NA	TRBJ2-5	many	CASSAGPGETQYF	TGTGCCAGCAGTGCGGGACCTGGGGAGACCCAGTACTTC
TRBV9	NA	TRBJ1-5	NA	CASSVAGAPNQPQHF	TGTGCCAGCAGCGTAGCAGGGGCCCCCAATCAGCCCCAGCATTTT
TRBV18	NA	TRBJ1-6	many	CASSLSINSPLHF	TGTGCCAGCTCTTTATCAATAAATTCACCCCTCCACTTT
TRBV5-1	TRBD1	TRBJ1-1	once	CASSGGQAEAFF	TGCGCCAGCAGCGGTGGACAGGCTGAAGCTTTCTTT
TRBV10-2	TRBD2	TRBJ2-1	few	CASGDPGLANNEQFF	TGCGCCAGCGGGGATCCGGGACTAGCAAACAATGAGCAGTTCTTC
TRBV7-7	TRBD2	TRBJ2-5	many	CASSRGGRGETQYF	TGTGCCAGCAGCCGCGGGGGTAGGGGAGAGACCCAGTACTTC
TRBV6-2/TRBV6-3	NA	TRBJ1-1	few	CASSPIEVTEAFF	TGTGCCAGCTCACCTATAGAGGTTACTGAAGCTTTCTTT
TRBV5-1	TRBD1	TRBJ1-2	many	CASGPDRALHGYTF	TGCGCCAGCGGACCAGACAGGGCTTTGCATGGCTACACCTTC
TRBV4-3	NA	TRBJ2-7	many	CASSQRQLASYEQYF	TGCGCCAGCAGCCAAAGGCAACTAGCCTCCTACGAGCAGTACTTC
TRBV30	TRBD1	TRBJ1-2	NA	CAGPGQGSYGYTF	TGTGCCGGCCCGGGACAGGGATCCTATGGCTACACCTTC
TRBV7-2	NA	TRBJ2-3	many	CASSLRTGTDTQYF	TGTGCCAGCAGCCTCCGGACGGGCACAGATACGCAGTATTTT
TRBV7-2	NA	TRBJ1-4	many	CASSQSRNEKLFF	TGTGCCAGCAGCCAAAGCCGAAATGAAAAACTGTTTTTT
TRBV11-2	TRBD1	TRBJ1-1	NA	CASSSGTGGVNTEAFF	TGTGCCAGCAGCTCCGGGACAGGGGGTGTGAACACTGAAGCTTTCTTT
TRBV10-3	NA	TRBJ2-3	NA	CATSDYQITDTQYF	TGTGCCACCAGTGACTACCAGATCACAGATACGCAGTATTTT
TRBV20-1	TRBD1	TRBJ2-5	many	CSARAGGNQETQYF	TGCAGTGCTAGAGCAGGGGGCAACCAAGAGACCCAGTACTTC
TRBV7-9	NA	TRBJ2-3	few	CASSRIEGDTQYF	TGTGCCAGCAGCCGAATCGAGGGAGATACGCAGTATTTT